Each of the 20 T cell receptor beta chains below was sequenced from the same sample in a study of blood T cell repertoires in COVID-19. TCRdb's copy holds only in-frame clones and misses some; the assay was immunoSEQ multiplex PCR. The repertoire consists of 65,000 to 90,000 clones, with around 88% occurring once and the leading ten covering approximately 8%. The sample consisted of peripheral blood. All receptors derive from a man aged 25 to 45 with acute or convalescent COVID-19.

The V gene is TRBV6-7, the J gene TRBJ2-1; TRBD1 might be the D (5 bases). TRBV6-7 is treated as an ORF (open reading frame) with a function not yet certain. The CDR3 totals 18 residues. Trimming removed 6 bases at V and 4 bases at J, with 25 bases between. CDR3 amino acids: CASSPLRRGHPTYNEQFF. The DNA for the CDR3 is TGTGCCAGCAGCCCATTACGTCGAGGACACCCGACTTACAATGAGCAGTTCTTC.

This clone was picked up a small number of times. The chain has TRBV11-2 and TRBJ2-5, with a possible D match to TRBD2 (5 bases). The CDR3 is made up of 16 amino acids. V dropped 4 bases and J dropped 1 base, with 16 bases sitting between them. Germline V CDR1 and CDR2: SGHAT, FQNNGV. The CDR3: CASSSVSGNSQETQYF. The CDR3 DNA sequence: TGTGCCAGCAGCTCCGTTTCGGGGAACTCCCAAGAGACCCAGTACTTC.

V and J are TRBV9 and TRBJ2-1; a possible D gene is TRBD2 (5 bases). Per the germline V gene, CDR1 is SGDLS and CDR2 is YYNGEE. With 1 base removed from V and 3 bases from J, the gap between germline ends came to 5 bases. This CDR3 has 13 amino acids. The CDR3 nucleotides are TGTGCCAGCAGCGTAACTAGCTACAATGAGCAGTTCTTC. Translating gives CASSVTSYNEQFF.

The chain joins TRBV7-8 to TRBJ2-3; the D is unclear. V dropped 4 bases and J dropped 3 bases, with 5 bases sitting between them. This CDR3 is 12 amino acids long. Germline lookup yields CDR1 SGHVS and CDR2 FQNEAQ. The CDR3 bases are TGTGCCAGCAGCTATTCTACAGATACGCAGTATTTT. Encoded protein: CASSYSTDTQYF.

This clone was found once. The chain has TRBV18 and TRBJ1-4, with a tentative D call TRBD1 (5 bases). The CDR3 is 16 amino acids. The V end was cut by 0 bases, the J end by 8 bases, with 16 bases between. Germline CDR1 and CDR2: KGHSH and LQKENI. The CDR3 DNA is TGTGCCAGCTCACCACCGGAAAGGGGCTTAGGGGAAAAACTGTTTTTT. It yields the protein CASSPPERGLGEKLFF.

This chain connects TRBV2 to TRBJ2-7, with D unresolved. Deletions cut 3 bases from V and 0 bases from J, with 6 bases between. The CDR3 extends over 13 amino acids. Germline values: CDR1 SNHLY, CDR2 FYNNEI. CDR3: CASSEGSSYEQYF. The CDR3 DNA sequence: TGTGCCAGCAGTGAGGGCAGCTCCTACGAGCAGTACTTC. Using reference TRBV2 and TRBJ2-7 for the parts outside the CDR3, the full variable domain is EPEVTQTPSHQVTQMGQEVILRCVPISNHLYFYWYRQILGQKVEFLVSFYNNEISEKSEIFDDQFSVERPDGSNFTLKIRSTKLEDSAMYFCASSEGSSYEQYFGPGTRLTVT.

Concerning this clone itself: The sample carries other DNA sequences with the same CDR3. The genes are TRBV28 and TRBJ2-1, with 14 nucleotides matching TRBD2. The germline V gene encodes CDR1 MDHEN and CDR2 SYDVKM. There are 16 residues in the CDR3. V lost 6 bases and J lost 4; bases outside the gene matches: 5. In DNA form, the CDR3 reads TGTGCCAGCAGCTCCCGACTAGCGGGAGGGTACAATGAGCAGTTCTTC. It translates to CASSSRLAGGYNEQFF. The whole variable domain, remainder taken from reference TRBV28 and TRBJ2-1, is DVKVTQSSRYLVKRTGEKVFLECVQDMDHENMFWYRQDPGLGLRLIYFSYDVKMKEKGDIPEGYSVSREKKERFSLILESASTNQTSMYLCASSSRLAGGYNEQFFGPGTRLTVL.

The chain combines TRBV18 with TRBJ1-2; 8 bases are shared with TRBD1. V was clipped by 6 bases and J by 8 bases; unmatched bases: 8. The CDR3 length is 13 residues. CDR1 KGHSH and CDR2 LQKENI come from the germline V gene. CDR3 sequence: CASSSGQGAGYTF. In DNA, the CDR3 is TGTGCCAGCTCTTCTGGACAGGGAGCCGGCTACACCTTC.

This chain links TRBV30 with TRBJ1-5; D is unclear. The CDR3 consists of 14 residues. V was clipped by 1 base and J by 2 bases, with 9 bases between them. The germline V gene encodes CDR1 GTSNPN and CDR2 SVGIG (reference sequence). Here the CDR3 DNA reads TGTGCCTGGAGTGGAGAGTCCGGCAATCAGCCCCAGCATTTT. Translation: CAWSGESGNQPQHF. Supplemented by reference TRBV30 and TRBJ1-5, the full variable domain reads SQTIHQWPATLVQPVGSPLSLECTVEGTSNPNLYWYRQAAGRGLQLLFYSVGIGQISSEVPQNLSASRPQDRQFILSSKKLLLSDSGFYLCAWSGESGNQPQHFGDGTRLSIL.

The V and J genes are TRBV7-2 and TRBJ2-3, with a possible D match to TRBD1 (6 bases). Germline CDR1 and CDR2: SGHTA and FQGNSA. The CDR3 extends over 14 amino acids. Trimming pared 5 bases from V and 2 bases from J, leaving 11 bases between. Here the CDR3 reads CASSKDRYTDTQYF. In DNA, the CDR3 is TGTGCCAGCAGCAAGGACAGATACACAGATACGCAGTATTTT. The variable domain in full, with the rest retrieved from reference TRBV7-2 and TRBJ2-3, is GAGVSQSPSNKVTEKGKDVELRCDPISGHTALYWYRQSLGQGLEFLIYFQGNSAPDKSGLPSDRFSAERTGGSVSTLTIQRTQQEDSAVYLCASSKDRYTDTQYFGPGTRLTVL.

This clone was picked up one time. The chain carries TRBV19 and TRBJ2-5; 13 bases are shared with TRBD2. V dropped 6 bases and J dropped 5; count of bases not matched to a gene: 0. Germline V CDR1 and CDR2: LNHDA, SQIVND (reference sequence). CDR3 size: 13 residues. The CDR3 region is CASRTSGRETQYF. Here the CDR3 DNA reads TGTGCCAGTAGGACTAGCGGGAGGGAGACCCAGTACTTC.

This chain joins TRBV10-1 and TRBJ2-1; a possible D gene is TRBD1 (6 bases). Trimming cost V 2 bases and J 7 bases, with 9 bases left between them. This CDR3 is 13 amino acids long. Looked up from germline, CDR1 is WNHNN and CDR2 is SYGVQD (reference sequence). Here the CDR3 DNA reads TGCGCCAGCAGTGAGGGGGGCAGGAATGAGCAGTTCTTC. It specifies CASSEGGRNEQFF.

The CDR3 spells CASSQVGGPYEQYF. In DNA form, the CDR3 reads TGTGCCAGCAGCCAAGTGGGGGGTCCCTACGAGCAGTACTTC. The J gene is TRBJ2-7, the V gene TRBV7-2, with D possibly TRBD2 on 6 matching bases. V lost 5 bases and J 2 bases, leaving 13 bases between the germline ends. There are 14 residues in the CDR3. CDR1 is SGHTA and CDR2 is FQGNSA in the germline V gene.

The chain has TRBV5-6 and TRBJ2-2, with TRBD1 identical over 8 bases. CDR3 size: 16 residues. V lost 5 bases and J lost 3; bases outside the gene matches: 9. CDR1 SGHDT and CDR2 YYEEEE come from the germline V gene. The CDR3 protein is CASSSPGQEYTGELFF. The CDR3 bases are TGTGCCAGCAGTTCCCCGGGACAGGAGTACACCGGGGAGCTGTTTTTT.

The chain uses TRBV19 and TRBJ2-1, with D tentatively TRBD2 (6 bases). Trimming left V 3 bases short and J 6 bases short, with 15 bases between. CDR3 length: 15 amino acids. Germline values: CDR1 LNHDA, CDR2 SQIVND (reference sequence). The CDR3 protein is CASSIMRGEVNEQFF. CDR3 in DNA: TGTGCCAGTAGTATCATGCGTGGGGAGGTCAATGAGCAGTTCTTC.

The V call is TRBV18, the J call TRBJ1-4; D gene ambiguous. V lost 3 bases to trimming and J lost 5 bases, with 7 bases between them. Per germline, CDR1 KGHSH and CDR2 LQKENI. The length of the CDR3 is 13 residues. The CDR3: CASSPGQNEKLFF. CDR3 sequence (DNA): TGTGCCAGCTCACCTGGTCAGAATGAAAAACTGTTTTTT.

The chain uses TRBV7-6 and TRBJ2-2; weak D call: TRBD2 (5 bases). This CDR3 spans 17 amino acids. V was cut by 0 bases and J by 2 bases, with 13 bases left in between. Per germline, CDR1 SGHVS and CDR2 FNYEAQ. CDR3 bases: TGTGCCAGCAGCTTAGCGCCCGGCGGGTCTAACACCGGGGAGCTGTTTTTT. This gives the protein CASSLAPGGSNTGELFF.

CDR3 in amino acids: CASSSQIATNEKLFF. In DNA form, the CDR3 reads TGTGCCAGCAGCTCACAGATTGCAACTAATGAAAAACTGTTTTTT. The chain couples TRBV7-2 to TRBJ1-4; D remains unclear. The CDR3 runs 15 residues. Germline lookup yields CDR1 SGHTA and CDR2 FQGNSA. Trimming removed 4 bases from V and 0 bases from J, with 9 bases in between.

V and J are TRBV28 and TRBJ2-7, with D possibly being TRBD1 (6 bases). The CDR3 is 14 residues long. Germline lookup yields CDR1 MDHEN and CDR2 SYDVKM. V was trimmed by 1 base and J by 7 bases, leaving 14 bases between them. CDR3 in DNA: TGTGCCAGCAGTTTATCACAGGGATTAGGGGAGCAGTACTTC. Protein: CASSLSQGLGEQYF.

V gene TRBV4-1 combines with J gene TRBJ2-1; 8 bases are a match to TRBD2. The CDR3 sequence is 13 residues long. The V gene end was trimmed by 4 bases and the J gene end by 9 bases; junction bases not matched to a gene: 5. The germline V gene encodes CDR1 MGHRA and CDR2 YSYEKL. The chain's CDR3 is CASSLAGGTEQFF. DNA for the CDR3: TGCGCCAGCAGCCTCGCGGGGGGCACTGAGCAGTTCTTC.